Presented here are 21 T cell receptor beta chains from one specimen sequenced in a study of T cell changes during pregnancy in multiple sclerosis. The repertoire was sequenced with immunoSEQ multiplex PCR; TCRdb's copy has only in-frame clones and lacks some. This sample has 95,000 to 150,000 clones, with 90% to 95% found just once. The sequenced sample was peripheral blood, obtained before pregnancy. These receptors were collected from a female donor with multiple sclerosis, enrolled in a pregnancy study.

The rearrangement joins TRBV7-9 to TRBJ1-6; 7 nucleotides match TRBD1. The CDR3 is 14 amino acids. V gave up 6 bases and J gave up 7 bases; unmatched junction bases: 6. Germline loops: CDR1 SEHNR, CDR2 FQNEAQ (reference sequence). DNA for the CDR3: TGTGCCAGCAGGGAGACAGGGCGGAATTCACCCCTCCACTTT. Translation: CASRETGRNSPLHF.

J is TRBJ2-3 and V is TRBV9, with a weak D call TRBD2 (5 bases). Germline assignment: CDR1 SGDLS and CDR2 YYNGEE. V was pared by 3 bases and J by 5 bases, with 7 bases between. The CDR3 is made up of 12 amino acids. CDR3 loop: CASSGAGDTQYF. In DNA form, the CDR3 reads TGTGCCAGCAGCGGGGCGGGAGATACGCAGTATTTT.

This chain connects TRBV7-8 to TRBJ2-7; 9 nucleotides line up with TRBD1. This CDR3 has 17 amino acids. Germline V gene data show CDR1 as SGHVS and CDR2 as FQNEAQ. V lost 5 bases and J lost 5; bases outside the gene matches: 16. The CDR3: CASSPEEGQGKFHEQYF. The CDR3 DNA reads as TGTGCCAGCAGCCCGGAAGAAGGACAGGGGAAATTCCACGAGCAGTACTTC.

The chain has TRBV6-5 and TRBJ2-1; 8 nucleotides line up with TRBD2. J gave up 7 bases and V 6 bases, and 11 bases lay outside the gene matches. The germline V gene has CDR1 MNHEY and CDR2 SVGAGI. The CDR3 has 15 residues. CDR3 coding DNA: TGTGCCAGCAGCCCCCCTGGCGGGGGGCTTAATGAGCAGTTCTTC. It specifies CASSPPGGGLNEQFF.

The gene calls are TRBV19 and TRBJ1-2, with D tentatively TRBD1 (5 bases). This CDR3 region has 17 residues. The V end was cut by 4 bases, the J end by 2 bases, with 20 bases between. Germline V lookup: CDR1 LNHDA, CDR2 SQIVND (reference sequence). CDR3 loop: CASSTFAGSARNYGYTF. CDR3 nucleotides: TGTGCCAGTAGTACTTTCGCAGGGTCGGCACGAAACTATGGCTACACCTTC.

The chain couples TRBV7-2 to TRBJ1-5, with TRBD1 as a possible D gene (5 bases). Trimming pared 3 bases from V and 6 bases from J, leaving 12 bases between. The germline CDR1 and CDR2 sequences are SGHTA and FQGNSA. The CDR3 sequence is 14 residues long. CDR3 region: CASSLGGGGQPQHF. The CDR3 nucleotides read TGTGCCAGCAGCTTGGGCGGGGGGGGTCAGCCCCAGCATTTT.

In DNA, the CDR3 is TGTGCCAGCAGTCCACCGGGACTAGCGGAGTCAAATGAGCAGTTCTTC. It yields the protein CASSPPGLAESNEQFF. The chain uses TRBV7-9 and TRBJ2-1; 11 bases fit TRBD2. Trimming removed 6 bases from V and 7 bases from J; junction bases left unmatched: 11. The CDR3 length is 16 residues. From germline, CDR1 is SEHNR and CDR2 FQNEAQ (reference sequence).

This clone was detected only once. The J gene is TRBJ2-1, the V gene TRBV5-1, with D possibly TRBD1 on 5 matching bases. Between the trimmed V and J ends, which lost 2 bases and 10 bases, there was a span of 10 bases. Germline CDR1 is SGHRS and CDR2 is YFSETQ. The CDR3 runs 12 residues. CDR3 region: CASSFGQGEQFF. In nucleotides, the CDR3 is TGCGCCAGCAGCTTTGGGCAGGGCGAGCAGTTCTTC.

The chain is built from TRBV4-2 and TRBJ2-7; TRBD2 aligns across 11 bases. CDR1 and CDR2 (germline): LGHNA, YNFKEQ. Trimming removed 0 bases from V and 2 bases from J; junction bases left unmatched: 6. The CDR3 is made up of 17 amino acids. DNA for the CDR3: TGTGCCAGCAGCCAAGACGGGATAGCGGGAGGGCCCTACGAGCAGTACTTC. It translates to CASSQDGIAGGPYEQYF.

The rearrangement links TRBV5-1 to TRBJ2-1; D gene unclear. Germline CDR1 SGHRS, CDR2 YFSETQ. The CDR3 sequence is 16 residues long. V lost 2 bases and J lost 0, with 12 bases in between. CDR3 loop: CASSLERPSSYNEQFF. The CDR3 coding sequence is TGCGCCAGCAGCTTAGAGCGCCCGAGCTCCTACAATGAGCAGTTCTTC.

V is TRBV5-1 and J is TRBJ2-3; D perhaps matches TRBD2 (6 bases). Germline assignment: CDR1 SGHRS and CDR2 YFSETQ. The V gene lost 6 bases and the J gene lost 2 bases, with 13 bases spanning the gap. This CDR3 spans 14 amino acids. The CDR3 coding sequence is TGCGCCAGCACCCCTGAGCGGGCCACAGATACGCAGTATTTT. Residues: CASTPERATDTQYF.

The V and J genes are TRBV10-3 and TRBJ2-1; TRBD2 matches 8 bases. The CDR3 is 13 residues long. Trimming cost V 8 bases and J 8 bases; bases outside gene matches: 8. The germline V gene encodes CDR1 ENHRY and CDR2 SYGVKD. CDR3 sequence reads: CAIRLDGRDEQFF. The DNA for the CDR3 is TGTGCCATCCGGTTGGACGGGAGGGATGAGCAGTTCTTC.

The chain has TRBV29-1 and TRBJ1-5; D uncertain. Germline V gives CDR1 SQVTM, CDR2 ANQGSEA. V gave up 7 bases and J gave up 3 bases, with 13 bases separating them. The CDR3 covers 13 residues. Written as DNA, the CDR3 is TGCAGCGCTAGCATGGGGTACAATCAGCCCCAGCATTTT. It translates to CSASMGYNQPQHF.

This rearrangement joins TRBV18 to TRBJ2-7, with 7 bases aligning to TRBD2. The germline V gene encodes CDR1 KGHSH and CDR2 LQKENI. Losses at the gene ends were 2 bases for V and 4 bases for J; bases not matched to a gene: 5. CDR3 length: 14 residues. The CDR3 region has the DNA TGTGCCAGCTCACCAATGGGGACTAAGTACGAGCAGTACTTC. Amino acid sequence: CASSPMGTKYEQYF. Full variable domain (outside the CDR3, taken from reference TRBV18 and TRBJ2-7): NAGVMQNPRHLVRRRGQEARLRCSPMKGHSHVYWYRQLPEEGLKFMVYLQKENIIDESGMPKERFSAEFPKEGPSILRIQQVVRGDSAAYFCASSPMGTKYEQYFGPGTRLTVT.

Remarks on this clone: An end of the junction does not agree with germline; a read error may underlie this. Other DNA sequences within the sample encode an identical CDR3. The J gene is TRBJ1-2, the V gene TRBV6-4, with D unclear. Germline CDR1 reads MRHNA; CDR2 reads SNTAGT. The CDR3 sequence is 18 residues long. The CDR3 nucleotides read TGTGCCAGCAGTGACCCGCCGGTGGACGGAAGGAGGAGCTATGGCTATACCTTC. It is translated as CASSDPPVDGRRSYGYTF.

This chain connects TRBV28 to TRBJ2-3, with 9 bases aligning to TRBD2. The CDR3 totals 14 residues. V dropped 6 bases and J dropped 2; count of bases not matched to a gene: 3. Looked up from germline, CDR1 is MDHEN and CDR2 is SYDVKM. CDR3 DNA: TGTGCCAGCAGAGCGGGAGGATCCACAGATACGCAGTATTTT. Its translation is CASRAGGSTDTQYF.

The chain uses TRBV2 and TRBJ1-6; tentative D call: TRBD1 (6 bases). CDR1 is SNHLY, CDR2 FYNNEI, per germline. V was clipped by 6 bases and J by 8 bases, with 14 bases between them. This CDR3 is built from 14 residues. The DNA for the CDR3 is TGTGCCAGCAGGTTAACAGGGATGGATTCACCCCTCCACTTT. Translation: CASRLTGMDSPLHF.

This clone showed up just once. The CDR3 DNA reads TGTGCCAGCATTGGGACTACCAGAAACACCGGGGAGCTGTTTTTT. This sequence encodes CASIGTTRNTGELFF. The chain couples TRBV6-6 to TRBJ2-2, with TRBD2 matching 7 bases. The CDR3 consists of 15 residues. Looked up from germline, CDR1 is MNHNY and CDR2 is SVGAGI (reference sequence). Losses at the gene ends were 7 bases for V and 2 bases for J; bases not matched to a gene: 7.

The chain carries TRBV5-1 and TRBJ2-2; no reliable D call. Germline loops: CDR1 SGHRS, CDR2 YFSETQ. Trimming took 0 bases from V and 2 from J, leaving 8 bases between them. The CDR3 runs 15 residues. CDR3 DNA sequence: TGCGCCAGCAGCTTGGTGGCCCTTAACACCGGGGAGCTGTTTTTT. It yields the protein CASSLVALNTGELFF.

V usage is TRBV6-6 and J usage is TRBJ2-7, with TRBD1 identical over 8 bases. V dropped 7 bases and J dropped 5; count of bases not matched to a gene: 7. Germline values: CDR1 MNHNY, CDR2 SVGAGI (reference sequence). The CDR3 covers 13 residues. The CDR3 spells CASISDRAHEQYF. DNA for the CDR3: TGTGCCAGCATCTCGGACAGGGCCCACGAGCAGTACTTC.

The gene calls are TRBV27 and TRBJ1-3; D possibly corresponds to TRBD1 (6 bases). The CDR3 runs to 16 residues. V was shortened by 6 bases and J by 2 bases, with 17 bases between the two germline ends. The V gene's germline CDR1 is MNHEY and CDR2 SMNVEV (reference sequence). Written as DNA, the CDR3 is TGTGCCAGCAGCCCCCAGGGGAGGGAGGCTGGAAACACCATATATTTT. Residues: CASSPQGREAGNTIYF.